This T cell receptor (beta chain) came from a study of cytomegalovirus exposure and HLA in healthy donors. Germline trimming cut 2 bases from V and 6 bases from J; bases unmatched to any gene: 2. From germline, CDR1 is SGHNT and CDR2 YYREEE (reference sequence). This CDR3 comprises 12 residues. The PCR contained 60 Vbeta and 13 Jbeta primers. Data came from immunoSEQ multiplex PCR; TCRdb stores just in-frame clones and leaves some out. The table shows roughly 120,000 clones, with 79% occurring only once. The chain couples TRBV5-4 to TRBJ2-7, with TRBD2 matching 7 bases. The sequenced sample was PBMCs. This clonotype originated in a man aged 25 to 45 in good health and CMV-seropositive. The CDR3 reads CASSFGGSEQYF. The CDR3 DNA sequence: TGTGCCAGCAGCTTCGGCGGGAGCGAGCAGTACTTC.